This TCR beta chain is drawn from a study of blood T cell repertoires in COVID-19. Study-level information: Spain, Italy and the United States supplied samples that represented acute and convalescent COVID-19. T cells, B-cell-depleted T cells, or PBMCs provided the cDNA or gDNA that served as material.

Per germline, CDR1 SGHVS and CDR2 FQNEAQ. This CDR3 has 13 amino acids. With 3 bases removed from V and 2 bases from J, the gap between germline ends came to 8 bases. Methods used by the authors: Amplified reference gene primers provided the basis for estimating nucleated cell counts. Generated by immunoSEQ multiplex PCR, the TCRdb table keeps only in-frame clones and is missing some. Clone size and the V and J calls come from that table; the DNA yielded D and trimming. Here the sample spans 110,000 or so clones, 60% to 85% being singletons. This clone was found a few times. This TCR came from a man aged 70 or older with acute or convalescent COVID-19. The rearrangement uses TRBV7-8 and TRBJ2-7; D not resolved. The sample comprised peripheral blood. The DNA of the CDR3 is TGTGCCAGCAGCTTCCCGCAGGCCTACGAGCAGTACTTC. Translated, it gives CASSFPQAYEQYF.